These 5 T cell receptor beta chains originate from one sample sequenced in a study of Ad26.COV2.S vaccination and SARS-CoV-2 variants. TCRdb keeps only in-frame clones here, not all; method: immunoSEQ multiplex PCR. The sample has about 350,000 clones, around 84% seen once; the top ten hold roughly 3.1%. Sample treatment: some 20 received Ad26.COV2.S at low or high dose, single or two shots; roughly five received placebo; per-sample allocation not given. Sampling occurred on day 63 after the first vaccine or placebo injection. The input for sequencing was peripheral blood, taken in a trial of Ad26.COV2.S vaccine versus placebo. These TCRs come from a person aged 18-60 years who received the Ad26.COV2.S COVID-19 vaccine or a placebo.

CDR3 sequence reads: CASSIWASAVTQYF. The CDR3 bases are TGTGCCAGTAGTATTTGGGCGAGTGCGGTTACGCAGTATTTT. V usage is TRBV19 and J usage is TRBJ2-3; D remains ambiguous. Germline lookup yields CDR1 LNHDA and CDR2 SQIVND (reference sequence). The CDR3 is 14 amino acids. The V gene lost 3 bases and the J gene lost 8 bases, with 15 bases spanning the gap. Variable domain in full (rest from reference TRBV19 and TRBJ2-3): DGGITQSPKYLFRKEGQNVTLSCEQNLNHDAMYWYRQDPGQGLRLIYYSQIVNDFQKGDIAEGYSVSREKKESFPLTVTSAQKNPTAFYLCASSIWASAVTQYFGPGTRLTVL.

The rearrangement links TRBV4-1 to TRBJ2-7; D call uncertain. This CDR3 has 13 residues. Looked up from germline, CDR1 is MGHRA and CDR2 is YSYEKL. Trimming cost V 0 bases and J 7 bases, with 10 bases left between them. CDR3 amino acids: CASSQDLSNEQYF. The CDR3 DNA sequence: TGCGCCAGCAGCCAAGACTTGTCCAATGAGCAGTACTTC.

The chain recombines TRBV12-3 or TRBV12-4 with TRBJ1-5; D possibly corresponds to TRBD1 (5 bases). Trimming left V 7 bases short and J 6 bases short, with 10 bases between. The CDR3 length is 12 residues. CDR3 nucleotides: TGTGCCAGCAATGGCCAGGGTCAGCCCCAGCATTTT. It codes for CASNGQGQPQHF.

There are a few counts of this clone. V is TRBV2 and J is TRBJ1-5, with D uncertain. V was trimmed by 7 bases and J by 6 bases, leaving 13 bases between them. Germline CDR1 reads SNHLY; CDR2 reads FYNNEI. This CDR3 comprises 13 residues. The CDR3 DNA is TGTGCCAGCACCTTTGGAGGGATTCAGCCCCAGCATTTT. Protein sequence: CASTFGGIQPQHF. Drawing the rest from reference TRBV2 and TRBJ1-5, the complete variable domain is EPEVTQTPSHQVTQMGQEVILRCVPISNHLYFYWYRQILGQKVEFLVSFYNNEISEKSEIFDDQFSVERPDGSNFTLKIRSTKLEDSAMYFCASTFGGIQPQHFGDGTRLSIL.

This rearrangement joins TRBV5-1 to TRBJ1-1; TRBD1 aligns across 7 bases. CDR1 and CDR2 from the germline V gene are SGHRS and YFSETQ. J gave up 2 bases and V 4 bases, and 11 bases lay outside the gene matches. The CDR3 is 16 residues long. DNA of the CDR3: TGCGCCAGCAGCCGGGACAGCAGTCCTAGCAACACTGAAGCTTTCTTT. Translating it yields CASSRDSSPSNTEAFF.